This entry lists 8 T cell receptor beta chains sequenced from one sample in a study of blood T cell repertoires in COVID-19 (dated by TCRdb to 2018 to 2021). The library was made by the immunoSEQ multiplex PCR assay. As stored in TCRdb, this immuneACCESS dataset retains in-frame rearrangements with V and J assigned. A fraction of the clones does not appear; measured against another copy, unresolved V genes explain less than half of the discrepancy, and the remainder lacks a known reason. The table for this sample lists about 170,000 clones; roughly 80% of them were counted only once. The top ten hold around 13% of the sample. Sequences were obtained from peripheral blood. These receptors were collected from a woman aged 70-85 years with COVID-19, enrolled during active disease.

V gene TRBV18 combines with J gene TRBJ2-5; no clear D. This CDR3 is 13 amino acids long. Between the trimmed V and J ends, which lost 3 bases and 4 bases, there was a span of 9 bases. From germline, CDR1 is KGHSH and CDR2 LQKENI. As DNA, the CDR3 is TGTGCCAGCTCACCGAGGAAGCGAGAGACCCAGTACTTC. It encodes CASSPRKRETQYF.

This clone was detected a few times. The rearrangement uses TRBV30 and TRBJ1-4; unclear D gene. The germline V gene encodes CDR1 GTSNPN and CDR2 SVGIG (reference sequence). The ends were cut back, 4 bases at V and 8 bases at J, with 14 bases in the middle. The CDR3 is made up of 13 amino acids. The CDR3: CAWTGRFREKLFF. In DNA form, the CDR3 reads TGTGCCTGGACGGGGAGGTTTCGAGAAAAACTGTTTTTT.

The chain couples TRBV6-5 to TRBJ2-3; TRBD1 is a possible D gene (6 bases). The CDR3 loop spans 13 amino acids. V dropped 6 bases and J dropped 8 bases, with 15 bases sitting between them. The germline V gene encodes CDR1 MNHEY and CDR2 SVGAGI. CDR3 sequence (DNA): TGTGCCAGCAGCTACGCAGGGGCGGCTACGCAGTATTTT. Translated, it gives CASSYAGAATQYF.

J is TRBJ2-2 and V is TRBV10-3, with 8 bases lining up with TRBD1. The CDR3 contains 14 residues. CDR1 ENHRY and CDR2 SYGVKD come from the germline V gene. The junction had 3 bases not matched to a gene; V was cut back by 6 bases and J by 3 bases. DNA of the CDR3: TGTGCCATCAGCCGACAGGGGTACACCGGGGAGCTGTTTTTT. Its translation is CAISRQGYTGELFF.

The chain combines TRBV18 with TRBJ2-7; D gene ambiguous. The CDR3 is 14 amino acids. Germline V gene sequence: CDR1 KGHSH, CDR2 LQKENI. Trimming took 2 bases from V and 1 from J, leaving 9 bases between them. CDR3 nucleotides: TGTGCCAGCTCACCAGGAGCCCTTTCCTACGAGCAGTACTTC. Translated: CASSPGALSYEQYF.

This chain uses TRBV6-5 with TRBJ1-2; D is possibly TRBD1 (5 bases). With 6 bases removed from V and 4 bases from J, the gap between germline ends came to 12 bases. The V gene's germline CDR1 is MNHEY and CDR2 SVGAGI. The CDR3 has 13 amino acids. The CDR3 sequence is CASSRGASYGYTF. The CDR3 region has the DNA TGTGCCAGCAGCCGCGGGGCGTCCTATGGCTACACCTTC.

This rearrangement joins TRBV7-2 to TRBJ2-3; 8 bases are shared with TRBD2. This CDR3 contains 12 residues. Germline loops: CDR1 SGHTA, CDR2 FQGNSA. Germline trimming cut 2 bases from V and 11 bases from J; bases unmatched to any gene: 3. The DNA of the CDR3 is TGTGCCAGCAGCTTATTACTAGCGGTGCAGTATTTT. Protein: CASSLLLAVQYF.

The chain has TRBV3-1 (or the pseudogene TRBV3-2) and TRBJ1-1, with D perhaps TRBD1 (5 bases). Germline V gene lookup returns CDR1 LGHDT and CDR2 YNNKEL (reference sequence). This CDR3 has 13 amino acids. Trimming left V 5 bases short and J 3 bases short, with 10 bases between. Written as DNA, the CDR3 is TGTGCCAGCAGCTTCCTAGGGGACACTGAAGCTTTCTTT. Amino acids: CASSFLGDTEAFF.